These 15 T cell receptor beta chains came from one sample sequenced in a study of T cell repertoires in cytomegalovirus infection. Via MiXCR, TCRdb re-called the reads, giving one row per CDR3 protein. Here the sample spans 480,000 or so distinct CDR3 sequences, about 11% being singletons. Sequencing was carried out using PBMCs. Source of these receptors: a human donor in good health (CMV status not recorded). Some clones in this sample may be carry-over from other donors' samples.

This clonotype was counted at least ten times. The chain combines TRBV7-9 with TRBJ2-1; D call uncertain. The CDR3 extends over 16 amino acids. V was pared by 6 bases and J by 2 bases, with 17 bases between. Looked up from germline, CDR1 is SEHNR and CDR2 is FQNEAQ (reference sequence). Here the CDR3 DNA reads TGTGCCAGCAGATTCACCGGTGGGTACGCCTACAATGAGCAGTTCTTC. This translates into CASRFTGGYAYNEQFF.

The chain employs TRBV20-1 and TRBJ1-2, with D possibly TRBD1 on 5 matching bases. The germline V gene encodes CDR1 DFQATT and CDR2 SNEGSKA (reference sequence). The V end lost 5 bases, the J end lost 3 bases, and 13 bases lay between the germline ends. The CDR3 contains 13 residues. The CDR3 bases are TGCAGTGCTTCAGACAGACGTCACTATGGCTACACCTTC. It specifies CSASDRRHYGYTF.

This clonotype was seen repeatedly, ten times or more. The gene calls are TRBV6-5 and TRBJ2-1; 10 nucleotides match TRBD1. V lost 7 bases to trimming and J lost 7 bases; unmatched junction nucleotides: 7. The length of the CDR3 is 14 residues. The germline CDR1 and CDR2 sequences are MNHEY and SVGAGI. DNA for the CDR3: TGTGCCAGCACCAGGACAGGGGGGAGGAATGAGCAGTTCTTC. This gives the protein CASTRTGGRNEQFF.

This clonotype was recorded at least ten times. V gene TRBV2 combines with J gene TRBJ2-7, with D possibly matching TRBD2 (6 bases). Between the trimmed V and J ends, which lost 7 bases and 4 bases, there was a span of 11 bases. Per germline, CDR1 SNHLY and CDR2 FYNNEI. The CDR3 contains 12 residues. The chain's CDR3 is CASNKRGYEQYF. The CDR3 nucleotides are TGTGCCAGCAACAAACGGGGGTACGAGCAGTACTTC.

In DNA, the CDR3 is TGTGCCAGCAGTTACTCGGGGGGACAACAGTCCTACGAGCAGTACTTC. Translating it yields CASSYSGGQQSYEQYF. This chain links TRBV6-5 with TRBJ2-7; tentatively, D is TRBD1 or TRBD2 (6 bases each). Germline V lookup: CDR1 MNHEY, CDR2 SVGAGI. There are 16 residues in the CDR3. V gave up 0 bases and J gave up 1 base, with 13 bases separating them.

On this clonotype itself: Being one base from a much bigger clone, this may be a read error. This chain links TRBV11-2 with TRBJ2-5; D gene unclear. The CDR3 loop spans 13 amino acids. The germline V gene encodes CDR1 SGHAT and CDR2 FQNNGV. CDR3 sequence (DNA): TGTGCCAGCAGCTTAGGGGATGCGGAGACCCAGTGCTTC. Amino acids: CASSLGDAETQCF.

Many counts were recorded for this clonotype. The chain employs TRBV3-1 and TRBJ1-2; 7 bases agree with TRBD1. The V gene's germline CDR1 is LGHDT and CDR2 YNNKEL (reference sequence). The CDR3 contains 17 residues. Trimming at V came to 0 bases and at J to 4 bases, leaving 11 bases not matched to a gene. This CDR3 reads CASSQERRGPTGYGYTF. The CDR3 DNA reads TGTGCCAGCAGCCAAGAACGGAGGGGGCCCACTGGCTATGGCTACACCTTC.

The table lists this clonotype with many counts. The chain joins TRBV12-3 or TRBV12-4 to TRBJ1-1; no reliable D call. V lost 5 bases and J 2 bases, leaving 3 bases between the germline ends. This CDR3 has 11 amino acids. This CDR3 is CASSINTEAFF. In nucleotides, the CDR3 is TGTGCCAGCAGTATTAACACTGAAGCTTTCTTT.

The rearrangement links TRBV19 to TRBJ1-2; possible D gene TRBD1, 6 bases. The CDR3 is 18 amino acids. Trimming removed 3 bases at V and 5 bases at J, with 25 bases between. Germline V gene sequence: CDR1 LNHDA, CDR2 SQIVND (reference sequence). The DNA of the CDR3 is TGTGCCAGTAGTATGATTGCAGTCGGGACACCGAGAACGTATGGCTACACCTTC. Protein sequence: CASSMIAVGTPRTYGYTF.

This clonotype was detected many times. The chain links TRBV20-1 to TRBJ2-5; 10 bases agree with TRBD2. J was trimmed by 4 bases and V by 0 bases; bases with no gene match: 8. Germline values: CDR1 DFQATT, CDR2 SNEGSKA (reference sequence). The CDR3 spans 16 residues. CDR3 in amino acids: CSARDGSSGRRETQYF. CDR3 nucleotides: TGCAGTGCTAGAGATGGATCTAGCGGGAGACGAGAGACCCAGTACTTC.

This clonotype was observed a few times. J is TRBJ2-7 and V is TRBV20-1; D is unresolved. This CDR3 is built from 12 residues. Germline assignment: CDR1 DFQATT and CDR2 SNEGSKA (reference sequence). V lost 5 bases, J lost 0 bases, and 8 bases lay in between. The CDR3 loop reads CSALAHSYEQYF. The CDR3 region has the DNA TGCAGTGCTTTGGCCCACTCCTACGAGCAGTACTTC.

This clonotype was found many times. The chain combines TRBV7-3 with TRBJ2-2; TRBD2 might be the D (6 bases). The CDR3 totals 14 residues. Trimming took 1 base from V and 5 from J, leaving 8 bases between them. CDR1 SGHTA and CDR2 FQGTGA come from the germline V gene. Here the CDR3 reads CASSLSGTTGELFF. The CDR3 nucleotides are TGTGCCAGCAGCTTAAGCGGGACTACCGGGGAGCTGTTTTTT.

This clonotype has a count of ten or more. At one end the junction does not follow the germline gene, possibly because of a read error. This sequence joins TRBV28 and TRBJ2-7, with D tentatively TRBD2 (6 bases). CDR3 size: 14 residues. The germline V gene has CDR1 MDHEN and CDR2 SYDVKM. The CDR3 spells CASRLTRDSSEQYF. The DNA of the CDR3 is TGTGCCAGCAGGCTTACCCGGGACTCCTCCGAGCAGTACTTC.

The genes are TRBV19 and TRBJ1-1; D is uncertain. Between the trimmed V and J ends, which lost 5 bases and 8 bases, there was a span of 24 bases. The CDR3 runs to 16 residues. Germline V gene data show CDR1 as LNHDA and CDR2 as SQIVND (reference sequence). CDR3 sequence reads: CASSPVGELGVWEAFF. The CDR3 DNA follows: TGTGCCAGTAGTCCCGTGGGAGAGCTCGGGGTTTGGGAAGCTTTCTTT.

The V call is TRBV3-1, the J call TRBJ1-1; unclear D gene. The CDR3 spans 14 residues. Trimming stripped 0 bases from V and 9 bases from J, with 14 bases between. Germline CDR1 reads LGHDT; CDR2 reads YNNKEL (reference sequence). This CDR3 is CASSQDPDLPQAFF. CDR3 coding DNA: TGTGCCAGCAGCCAAGATCCGGACTTGCCTCAAGCTTTCTTT.